Following are 3 T cell receptor beta chains from one sample sequenced in a study of sequential checkpoint blockade in melanoma. Treatment described: randomized to nivolumab then ipilimumab (arm A) or the reverse (arm B). Sequencing was performed with immunoSEQ multiplex PCR; in TCRdb, only in-frame clones are kept and a portion is missing. The sample holds some 8,800 clones, more than 20% seen once. Sequenced here: tumor tissue (inferred from file names), sampled from a patient given nivolumab and ipilimumab in sequence. The receptors were sampled from a human donor with melanoma.

The V gene is TRBV28, the J gene TRBJ1-4; D perhaps matches TRBD1 (6 bases). Trimming cost V 5 bases and J 3 bases, with 16 bases left between them. The CDR3 covers 16 residues. Per germline, CDR1 MDHEN and CDR2 SYDVKM. This chain's CDR3 is CASSLATWGPNEKLFF. The CDR3 DNA follows: TGTGCCAGCAGTCTAGCGACATGGGGGCCTAATGAAAAACTGTTTTTT.

The V and J genes are TRBV6-8 and TRBJ1-2, with 9 nucleotides matching TRBD1. The ends lost 7 bases at V and 7 bases at J; junction bases unmatched: 13. Germline V gene lookup returns CDR1 MNHGY and CDR2 SAAAGT. CDR3 length equals 15 residues. The CDR3 sequence: CASTQQGASSSGYTF. The CDR3 nucleotides read TGTGCCAGCACACAACAGGGGGCTTCTTCTAGTGGCTACACCTTC.

The rearrangement links TRBV4-1 to TRBJ2-1; tentative D call: TRBD2 (6 bases). Germline lookup yields CDR1 MGHRA and CDR2 YSYEKL. V was clipped by 1 base and J by 3 bases, with 10 bases between them. The CDR3 extends over 15 amino acids. CDR3 in amino acids: CASSQVGGVYNEQFF. CDR3 DNA sequence: TGCGCCAGCAGCCAAGTTGGCGGGGTCTACAATGAGCAGTTCTTC.